This entry lists 5 T cell receptor beta chains sequenced from one sample in a study of cytomegalovirus exposure and HLA in healthy donors. Vbeta (60) and Jbeta (13) primers were used in the PCR. Assay: immunoSEQ multiplex PCR; the TCRdb copy retains only in-frame clones and omits some. Of about 120,000 clones in the sample, roughly 65% were seen once. The sequenced sample was PBMCs. The receptors were sampled from a man aged 35 to 55 in good health and CMV-seropositive.

This clone is a singleton in its sample. The V and J genes are TRBV20-1 and TRBJ2-5; a weak D match, TRBD1 (5 bases). The J call may be mistaken, given a closer DNA end match to TRBJ2-7. CDR3 length equals 10 residues. The V gene's germline CDR1 is DFQATT and CDR2 SNEGSKA (reference sequence). The CDR3 sequence is CSSWGHEQYF. The CDR3 DNA follows: TGCTCTTCATGGGGCCACGAGCAGTACTTC.

The chain is built from TRBV7-9 and TRBJ1-3; 7 positions agree with TRBD1. Germline V CDR1 and CDR2: SEHNR, FQNEAQ (reference sequence). The CDR3 runs to 15 residues. V shed 4 bases, J shed 2 bases, and the junction held 5 bases outside the gene matches. The chain's CDR3 is CASSSRQGTGNTIYF. The DNA of the CDR3 is TGTGCCAGCAGCTCCCGACAGGGAACTGGAAACACCATATATTTT.

The chain has TRBV29-1 and TRBJ1-1, with 9 bases identical to TRBD1. V lost 7 bases, J lost 11 bases, and 23 bases stayed unmatched. Per the germline V gene, CDR1 is SQVTM and CDR2 is ANQGSEA. The CDR3 has 16 amino acids. The CDR3 DNA follows: TGCAGCGGTGACGGAACGGAGGGACAGGGAAGATCAGGGGCTTTCTTT. Its translation: CSGDGTEGQGRSGAFF.

This rearrangement joins TRBV30 to TRBJ2-3, with 7 positions matching TRBD1. CDR3 length: 13 residues. V was clipped by 4 bases and J by 4 bases; unmatched bases: 5. Germline lookup yields CDR1 GTSNPN and CDR2 SVGIG (reference sequence). The CDR3 protein is CAWTYRGADTQYF. The CDR3, as DNA: TGTGCCTGGACCTACAGGGGAGCAGATACGCAGTATTTT.

This clone was counted only a few times. The V and J genes are TRBV19 and TRBJ2-2, with a weak D call TRBD2 (5 bases). From germline, CDR1 is LNHDA and CDR2 SQIVND (reference sequence). CDR3 size: 15 residues. Trimming took 3 bases from V and 3 from J, leaving 11 bases between them. The CDR3 nucleotides read TGTGCCAGTAGTATTGAGGGCATCTACACCGGGGAGCTGTTTTTT. It codes for CASSIEGIYTGELFF. The full variable domain, rest sourced from reference TRBV19 and TRBJ2-2, is DGGITQSPKYLFRKEGQNVTLSCEQNLNHDAMYWYRQDPGQGLRLIYYSQIVNDFQKGDIAEGYSVSREKKESFPLTVTSAQKNPTAFYLCASSIEGIYTGELFFGEGSRLTVL.